The entry that follows covers one TCR beta chain sequence. The sample belongs to a study of T cell responses to AZD1222 COVID-19 vaccine. Generated by immunoSEQ multiplex PCR, the TCRdb table keeps only in-frame clones and is missing some. The sample consists of around 92,000 clones, 85% to 90% of them appearing once. Per germline, CDR1 SGHRS and CDR2 YFSETQ. The CDR3 length is 14 residues. The germline V and J ends were trimmed by 4 bases and 7 bases, with 15 bases remaining between them. Sequencing used peripheral blood, obtained on day 0 of AZD1222 vaccination. This receptor was obtained from an adult in good health. The genes are TRBV5-1 and TRBJ2-1; D assignment may be TRBD1 or TRBD2 (6 bases each). CDR3 DNA sequence: TGCGCCAGCAGCCTCGGGGGCGCTAAGAATGAGCAGTTCTTC. Translation: CASSLGGAKNEQFF.